This T cell receptor beta chain originates from a study of T cells expressing NK-cell markers. TCRdb derives one entry per CDR3 protein from the 5' RACE reads, leaving out DNA. This sample contains roughly 110,000 distinct CDR3 sequences. The specimen sequenced was blood T cells: a sorted CD56 or NKG2C T cell subset, CD4+ or CD8+ T cells, or bulk PBMC T cells (not recorded which). This sequence originates from a woman aged 18-70 years in good health.

The CDR3 reads CSVGRTSDYNEQFF. The chain joins TRBV29-1 to TRBJ2-1; TCRdb indicates TRBD2, and absent DNA this call remains unverified. The CDR3 totals 14 residues. The germline V gene has CDR1 SQVTM and CDR2 ANQGSEA.